The 13 T cell receptor beta chains presented below share a single source sample, sequenced in a study of T cell repertoires in cytomegalovirus infection. MiXCR, run by TCRdb on the reads, gives a single entry per CDR3 protein. The repertoire consists of approximately 500,000 distinct CDR3 sequences, with approximately 11% occurring once and the leading ten covering 10% to 13%. Sequenced material: PBMCs. The receptor source for this set is a human donor in good health (CMV status not recorded). Some clones in this sample may be carry-over from other donors' samples.

This clonotype was picked up a small number of times. The DNA of the CDR3 is TGTGCCAGCAGTTCCCCTACTGGACTAGCGGTAACCTACGAGCAGTACTTC. Its translation: CASSSPTGLAVTYEQYF. V usage is TRBV28 and J usage is TRBJ2-7, with 10 positions matching TRBD2. Germline CDR1 is MDHEN and CDR2 is SYDVKM. Losses at the gene ends were 4 bases for V and 2 bases for J; bases not matched to a gene: 11. The CDR3 consists of 17 residues.

There are a few counts of this clonotype. This rearrangement joins TRBV2 to TRBJ1-2; no reliable D call. V was trimmed by 0 bases and J by 9 bases, leaving 11 bases between them. The CDR3 sequence is 13 residues long. In germline, CDR1 is SNHLY, CDR2 FYNNEI. The CDR3 DNA reads as TGTGCCAGCAGTGAAGCTTACAAGCCACGCTACACCTTC. Encoded protein: CASSEAYKPRYTF.

This clonotype was detected a few times. The chain has TRBV27 and TRBJ2-1; 7 nucleotides line up with TRBD1. The CDR3 runs to 16 residues. In germline, CDR1 is MNHEY, CDR2 SMNVEV (reference sequence). V gave up 7 bases and J gave up 2 bases; unmatched junction bases: 11. The CDR3 loop is CASNPSFGTAYNEQFF. DNA for the CDR3: TGTGCCAGCAACCCGAGCTTTGGGACAGCCTACAATGAGCAGTTCTTC.

This clonotype occurred many times. V usage is TRBV7-8 and J usage is TRBJ2-3; 10 bases map to TRBD2. V was pared by 2 bases and J by 3 bases, with 5 bases of the junction left unmatched. This CDR3 is 16 amino acids long. Germline CDR1 is SGHVS and CDR2 is FQNEAQ. CDR3 protein: CASSLFSGGETDTQYF. Here the CDR3 DNA reads TGTGCCAGCAGCTTATTCAGCGGGGGGGAAACAGATACGCAGTATTTT.

The sample holds a few counts of this clonotype. The V gene is TRBV15, the J gene TRBJ1-1, with D perhaps matching TRBD1 (6 bases). CDR1 and CDR2 (germline): LNHNV, YYDKDF (reference sequence). The CDR3 extends over 15 amino acids. V lost 3 bases and J 1 base, leaving 12 bases between the germline ends. Here the CDR3 reads CATSRERTANTEAFF. The CDR3 nucleotides read TGTGCCACCAGCAGGGAACGGACAGCGAACACTGAAGCTTTCTTT. Full variable domain (rest looked up from reference TRBV15 and TRBJ1-1): DAMVIQNPRYQVTQFGKPVTLSCSQTLNHNVMYWYQQKSSQAPKLLFHYYDKDFNNEADTPDNFQSRRPNTSFCFLDIRSPGLGDTAMYLCATSRERTANTEAFFGQGTRLTVV.

The gene calls are TRBV11-2 and TRBJ2-7, with 10 bases fitting TRBD1. CDR1 SGHAT and CDR2 FQNNGV come from the germline V gene. This CDR3 contains 15 residues. V was clipped by 5 bases and J by 3 bases; unmatched bases: 7. CDR3 sequence: CASSAGQGDYYEQYF. In DNA, the CDR3 is TGTGCCAGCAGCGCCGGACAGGGGGATTACTACGAGCAGTACTTC. Full variable domain (rest looked up from reference TRBV11-2 and TRBJ2-7): EAGVAQSPRYKIIEKRQSVAFWCNPISGHATLYWYQQILGQGPKLLIQFQNNGVVDDSQLPKDRFSAERLKGVDSTLKIQPAKLEDSAVYLCASSAGQGDYYEQYFGPGTRLTVT.

The V call is TRBV7-9, the J call TRBJ2-7, with 8 bases aligning to TRBD1. Germline V gene sequence: CDR1 SEHNR, CDR2 FQNEAQ (reference sequence). V lost 4 bases, J lost 3 bases, and 5 bases stayed unmatched. The CDR3 is 14 residues long. This chain's CDR3 is CASSYRDRSYEQYF. In DNA form, the CDR3 reads TGTGCCAGCAGCTACCGGGACAGGAGCTACGAGCAGTACTTC.

The chain links TRBV6-2 or TRBV6-3 to TRBJ1-5; D is unclear. CDR1 and CDR2 from the germline V gene are MNHEY and SVGEGT. The V gene lost 4 bases and the J gene lost 9 bases, with 13 bases spanning the gap. There are 13 residues in the CDR3. The CDR3 spells CASSFLQKGPQHF. The CDR3 nucleotides are TGTGCCAGCAGTTTCCTCCAAAAAGGGCCCCAGCATTTT.

The sample holds many counts of this clonotype. The chain couples TRBV7-9 to TRBJ1-1, with D uncertain. CDR1 and CDR2 (germline): SEHNR, FQNEAQ (reference sequence). The V gene lost 3 bases and the J gene lost 10 bases, with 21 bases spanning the gap. The CDR3 consists of 15 residues. The CDR3 nucleotides read TGTGCCAGCAGCTTTCGCCTGTGGGATGGAGAAAGAGCTTTCTTT. This translates into CASSFRLWDGERAFF.

This clonotype was observed at least ten times. The chain uses TRBV7-2 and TRBJ2-1, with 7 bases aligning to TRBD1. This CDR3 is 15 amino acids long. Unmatched junction bases numbered 5, after V lost 4 bases and J lost 2 bases. CDR1 is SGHTA and CDR2 is FQGNSA in the germline V gene. DNA of the CDR3: TGTGCCAGCAGCTCTGCAGGGGGACCCTACAATGAGCAGTTCTTC. Protein: CASSSAGGPYNEQFF.

This clonotype came up many times. The chain is built from TRBV7-3 and TRBJ2-1; D perhaps matches TRBD1 (6 bases). CDR3 length equals 14 residues. Trimming removed 5 bases at V and 7 bases at J, with 15 bases between. The V gene's germline CDR1 is SGHTA and CDR2 FQGTGA. The CDR3 DNA reads TGTGCCAGCAGCAAGGGGATAACAGGGAATGAGCAGTTCTTC. It is translated as CASSKGITGNEQFF.

This clonotype was seen many times. The chain has TRBV10-3 and TRBJ2-3, with D maybe TRBD2 (6 bases). V shed 6 bases and J shed 1 base, with 11 bases lying between them. CDR1 and CDR2 (germline): ENHRY, SYGVKD. The CDR3 sequence is 14 residues long. The CDR3 nucleotides read TGTGCCATCAGGGCTAGCGTGGGCACAGATACGCAGTATTTT. The encoded protein is CAIRASVGTDTQYF.

In this sample, this clonotype turned up a few times. The V and J genes are TRBV7-9 and TRBJ2-1; a possible D gene is TRBD2 (5 bases). From germline, CDR1 is SEHNR and CDR2 FQNEAQ (reference sequence). Trimming pared 11 bases from V and 1 base from J, leaving 9 bases between. There are 12 residues in the CDR3. The CDR3 sequence: CAFPGSYNEQFF. CDR3 nucleotides: TGTGCCTTCCCGGGGTCCTACAATGAGCAGTTCTTC.